The rows below give T cell receptor beta chains drawn from one sample of a study of cytomegalovirus exposure and HLA in healthy donors. Clones were sequenced by immunoSEQ multiplex PCR, and TCRdb holds only the in-frame ones, with some missing. Of about 160,000 clones in the sample, about nine tenths were seen once. Sequencing was done on a sample of PBMCs. The receptors here all came from a woman between 18 and 30 years old in good health and CMV-seropositive. The CDR3 runs from the conserved cysteine through the conserved F or W. The D gene is left open where the match is weak.

v_call: TRBV30
d_call: .
cdr3_aa: CAWSVRFTAYGYTF

v_call: TRBV10-1
d_call: TRBD1
cdr3_aa: CASSESGTGLTGELFF

v_call: TRBV5-1
d_call: TRBD1
cdr3_aa: CASSLPGQFYYGYTF

v_call: TRBV5-1
d_call: .
cdr3_aa: CASSLNPSGANTGELFF

v_call: TRBV4-1
d_call: .
cdr3_aa: CASSLTRANSYEQYF

v_call: TRBV19
d_call: .
cdr3_aa: CASSIRTTNTEAFF

v_call: TRBV7-2
d_call: .
cdr3_aa: CASSLVGGWNTGELFF

v_call: TRBV10-3
d_call: TRBD2
cdr3_aa: CAIRDKLAATDTQYF

v_call: TRBV14
d_call: .
cdr3_aa: CASSPPPGAVNQPQHF

v_call: TRBV30
d_call: .
cdr3_aa: CAWSLYSNQPQHF

v_call: TRBV5-5
d_call: TRBD2
cdr3_aa: CASSSAGGKGEQYF

v_call: TRBV10-1
d_call: .
cdr3_aa: CASPGQGYEQYF

v_call: TRBV7-8
d_call: .
cdr3_aa: CASSPWNSRPLGEQFF

v_call: TRBV29-1
d_call: .
cdr3_aa: CSASADRTDTQYF

v_call: TRBV4-3
d_call: TRBD2
cdr3_aa: CASSLGLAGVYEQYF

v_call: TRBV4-3
d_call: TRBD2
cdr3_aa: CASSQDSAGGRYEQYF

v_call: TRBV29-1
d_call: .
cdr3_aa: CSVGGHSTGYTF

v_call: TRBV5-1
d_call: TRBD2
cdr3_aa: CASSSSTSSSIYEQYF

v_call: TRBV5-4
d_call: .
cdr3_aa: CASSSRQDFEAFF

v_call: TRBV13
d_call: .
cdr3_aa: CASSLADSLNEKLFF

v_call: TRBV29-1
d_call: .
cdr3_aa: CSVDAGDYEQYF

v_call: TRBV5-4
d_call: TRBD2
cdr3_aa: CASRRGLAGSSRASEQYF

v_call: TRBV9
d_call: TRBD2
cdr3_aa: CASSFSGGNTGELFF

v_call: TRBV5-1
d_call: .
cdr3_aa: CASGSNPGETQYF

v_call: TRBV29-1
d_call: TRBD2
cdr3_aa: CSVAGTSGSSSYNEQFF

v_call: TRBV5-6
d_call: .
cdr3_aa: CASSLVGQSSGNTIYF

v_call: TRBV7-8
d_call: TRBD2
cdr3_aa: CASSPLLAGDHYNEQFF

v_call: TRBV27
d_call: TRBD2
cdr3_aa: CASSFNWGISGRGTGELFF

v_call: TRBV6-5
d_call: .
cdr3_aa: CASSVATSTDTQYF

v_call: TRBV7-3
d_call: TRBD1
cdr3_aa: CASSRVGTGGGETQYF

v_call: TRBV11-1
d_call: .
cdr3_aa: CASSSPPGRRLGNEQFF

v_call: TRBV30
d_call: .
cdr3_aa: CAWSGQNEQFF

v_call: TRBV7-2
d_call: TRBD2
cdr3_aa: CASSYSGSGIDTQYF

v_call: TRBV5-5
d_call: TRBD1
cdr3_aa: CASSFRSGTGLKNTEAFF

v_call: TRBV5-6
d_call: TRBD1
cdr3_aa: CASSKERQGAWGTDTQYF

v_call: TRBV4-1
d_call: .
cdr3_aa: CASSFEERKTGELFF

v_call: TRBV28
d_call: .
cdr3_aa: CASSKQGTEAFF

v_call: TRBV28
d_call: .
cdr3_aa: CASSTNTQPQHF

v_call: TRBV4-1
d_call: .
cdr3_aa: CASSQAIQTATNEKLFF